These 9 T cell receptor beta chains were sequenced from one sample in a study of identifying expanded T cells in peripheral blood. Clones were sequenced by immunoSEQ multiplex PCR, and TCRdb holds only the in-frame ones, with some missing. The sample lists approximately 57,000 clones, approximately 89% occurring once. Source material: blood. These receptors all stem from a person between 18 and 75 years old in good health.

The V gene is TRBV30, the J gene TRBJ2-2; D may be TRBD1 (6 bases). Germline CDR1 GTSNPN, CDR2 SVGIG (reference sequence). CDR3 size: 15 residues. V was shortened by 2 bases and J by 1 base, with 11 bases between the two germline ends. The CDR3 DNA reads TGTGCCTGGAGTCACTTGGACAGGAACACCGGGGAGCTGTTTTTT. Translated: CAWSHLDRNTGELFF.

In its sample, this clone is medium-sized. The V call is TRBV19, the J call TRBJ1-3, with TRBD1 identical over 9 bases. The germline V gene has CDR1 LNHDA and CDR2 SQIVND (reference sequence). Trimming took 6 bases from V and 3 from J; bases not matched to a gene: 6. This CDR3 region has 15 residues. CDR3 loop: CASSQTGGGGNTIYF. For the CDR3, the DNA is TGTGCCAGTAGCCAGACAGGGGGTGGTGGAAACACCATATATTTT.

The chain is built from TRBV4-3 and TRBJ2-7; 8 bases fit TRBD2. V was clipped by 3 bases and J by 0 bases; unmatched bases: 4. The CDR3 is made up of 15 amino acids. Germline loops: CDR1 LGHNA, CDR2 YSLEER. The CDR3 reads CASSQLAGISYEQYF. The CDR3 DNA sequence: TGCGCCAGCAGCCAGCTAGCGGGTATCTCCTACGAGCAGTACTTC.

This chain connects TRBV15 to TRBJ1-2; no clear D gene. V lost 0 bases to trimming and J lost 4 bases, with 3 bases between them. This CDR3 comprises 12 residues. The germline V gene has CDR1 LNHNV and CDR2 YYDKDF (reference sequence). The CDR3 loop is CATSRDLYGYTF. CDR3 bases: TGTGCCACCAGCAGAGATCTCTATGGCTACACCTTC.

The chain is built from TRBV15 and TRBJ2-3, with D perhaps matching TRBD1 or TRBD2 (6 bases each). CDR1 LNHNV and CDR2 YYDKDF come from the germline V gene (reference sequence). This CDR3 has 12 amino acids. Trimming removed 9 bases at V and 6 bases at J, with 13 bases between. In nucleotides, the CDR3 is TGTGCCACTAGGAGGGGGGCCGATACGCAGTATTTT. Translated: CATRRGADTQYF.

The chain employs TRBV13 and TRBJ1-2; TRBD1 matches at 8 bases. With V trimmed by 4 bases and J by 8 bases, 9 bases remained unmatched. The CDR3 consists of 14 residues. Germline lookup yields CDR1 PRHDT and CDR2 FYEKMQ (reference sequence). CDR3 DNA sequence: TGTGCCAGCAGCTCTTGGACAGGGAGTATAGGCTACACCTTC. Protein product: CASSSWTGSIGYTF.

This chain links TRBV28 with TRBJ2-1; D may be TRBD1 or TRBD2 (6 bases each). The CDR3 sequence is 15 residues long. In germline, CDR1 is MDHEN, CDR2 SYDVKM. Trimming cost V 3 bases and J 4 bases, with 13 bases left between them. The CDR3 nucleotides are TGTGCCAGCAGTTTTTGGGGGCGGGGTTACAATGAGCAGTTCTTC. This translates into CASSFWGRGYNEQFF. The full variable domain, with the rest looked up from reference TRBV28 and TRBJ2-1, is DVKVTQSSRYLVKRTGEKVFLECVQDMDHENMFWYRQDPGLGLRLIYFSYDVKMKEKGDIPEGYSVSREKKERFSLILESASTNQTSMYLCASSFWGRGYNEQFFGPGTRLTVL.

The chain couples TRBV7-6 to TRBJ1-1; D gene uncertain. Between the trimmed V and J ends, which lost 1 base and 6 bases, there was a span of 9 bases. This CDR3 has 13 residues. Germline assignment: CDR1 SGHVS and CDR2 FNYEAQ. For the CDR3, the DNA is TGTGCCAGCAGCTTAGATCGTGGAGCTGAAGCTTTCTTT. Its protein is CASSLDRGAEAFF.

The chain recombines TRBV11-2 with TRBJ2-1, with TRBD2 matching over 7 bases. Germline loops: CDR1 SGHAT, CDR2 FQNNGV. This CDR3 region has 15 residues. With V trimmed by 5 bases and J by 0 bases, 4 bases remained unmatched. The CDR3: CASSPTSISYNEQFF. In DNA form, the CDR3 reads TGTGCCAGCAGCCCGACTAGCATCTCCTACAATGAGCAGTTCTTC.